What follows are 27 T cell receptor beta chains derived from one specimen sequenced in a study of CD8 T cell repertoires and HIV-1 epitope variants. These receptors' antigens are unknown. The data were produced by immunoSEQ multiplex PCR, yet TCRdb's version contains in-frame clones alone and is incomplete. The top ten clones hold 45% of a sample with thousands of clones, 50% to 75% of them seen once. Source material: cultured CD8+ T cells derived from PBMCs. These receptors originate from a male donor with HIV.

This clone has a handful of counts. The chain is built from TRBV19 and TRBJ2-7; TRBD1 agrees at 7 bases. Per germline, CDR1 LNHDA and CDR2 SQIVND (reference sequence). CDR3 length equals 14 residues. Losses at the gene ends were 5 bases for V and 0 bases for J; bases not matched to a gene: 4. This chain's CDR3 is CASSPRTGSYEQYF. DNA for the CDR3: TGTGCCAGTAGTCCAAGGACAGGCTCCTACGAGCAGTACTTC.

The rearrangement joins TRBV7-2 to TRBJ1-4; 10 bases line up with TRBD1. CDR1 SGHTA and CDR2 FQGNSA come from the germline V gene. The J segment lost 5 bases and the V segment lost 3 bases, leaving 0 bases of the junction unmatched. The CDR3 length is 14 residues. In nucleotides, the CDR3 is TGTGCCAGCAGCTTGGGACAGGGGAATGAAAAACTGTTTTTT. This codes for CASSLGQGNEKLFF.

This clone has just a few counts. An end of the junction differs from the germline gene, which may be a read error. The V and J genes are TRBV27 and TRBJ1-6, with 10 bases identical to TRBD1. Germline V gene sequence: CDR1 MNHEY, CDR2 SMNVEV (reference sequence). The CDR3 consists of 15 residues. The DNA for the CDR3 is TGTGCCAGCGGTTTATCCGGGACAGGGGTTTCACCCCTCCACTTT. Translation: CASGLSGTGVSPLHF.

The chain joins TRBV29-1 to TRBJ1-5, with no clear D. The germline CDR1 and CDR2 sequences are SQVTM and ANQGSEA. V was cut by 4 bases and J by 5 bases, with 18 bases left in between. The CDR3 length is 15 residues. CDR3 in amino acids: CSVVGRAGSDQPQHF. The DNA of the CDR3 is TGCAGCGTTGTGGGTCGGGCCGGGTCCGATCAGCCCCAGCATTTT.

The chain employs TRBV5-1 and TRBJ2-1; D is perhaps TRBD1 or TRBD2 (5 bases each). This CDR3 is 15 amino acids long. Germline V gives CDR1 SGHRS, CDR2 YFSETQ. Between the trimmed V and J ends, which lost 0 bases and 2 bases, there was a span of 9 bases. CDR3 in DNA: TGCGCCAGCAGCTTGGTAGGGACGGCCTACAATGAGCAGTTCTTC. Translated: CASSLVGTAYNEQFF.

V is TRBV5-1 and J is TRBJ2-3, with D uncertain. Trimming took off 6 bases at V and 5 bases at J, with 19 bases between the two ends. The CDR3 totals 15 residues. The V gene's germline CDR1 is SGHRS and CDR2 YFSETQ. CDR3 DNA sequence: TGCGCCAGCAAAGCGTGGCGATATAAAGAAGATACGCAGTATTTT. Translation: CASKAWRYKEDTQYF.

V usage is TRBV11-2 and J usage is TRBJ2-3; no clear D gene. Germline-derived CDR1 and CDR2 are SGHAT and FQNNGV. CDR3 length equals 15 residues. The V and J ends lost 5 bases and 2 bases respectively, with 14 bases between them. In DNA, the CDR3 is TGTGCCAGCAGCCCCCTGGGCCAGGACACAGATACGCAGTATTTT. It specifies CASSPLGQDTDTQYF.

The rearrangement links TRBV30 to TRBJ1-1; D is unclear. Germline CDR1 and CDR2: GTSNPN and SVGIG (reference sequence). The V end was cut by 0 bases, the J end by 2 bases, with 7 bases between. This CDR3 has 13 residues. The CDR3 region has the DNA TGTGCCTGGAGTGTAACCACCAACACTGAAGCTTTCTTT. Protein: CAWSVTTNTEAFF.

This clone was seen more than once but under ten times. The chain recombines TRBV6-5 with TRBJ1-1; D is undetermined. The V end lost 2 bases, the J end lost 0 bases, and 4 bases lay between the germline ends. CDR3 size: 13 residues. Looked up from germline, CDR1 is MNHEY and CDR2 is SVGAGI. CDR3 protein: CASSYSMNTEAFF. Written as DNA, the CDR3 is TGTGCCAGCAGTTACAGCATGAACACTGAAGCTTTCTTT.

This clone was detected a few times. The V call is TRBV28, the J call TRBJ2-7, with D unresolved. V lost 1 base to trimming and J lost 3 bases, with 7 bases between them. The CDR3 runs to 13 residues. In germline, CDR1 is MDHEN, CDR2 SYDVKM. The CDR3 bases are TGTGCCAGCAGTTTATTTGGAGACTACGAGCAGTACTTC. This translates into CASSLFGDYEQYF.

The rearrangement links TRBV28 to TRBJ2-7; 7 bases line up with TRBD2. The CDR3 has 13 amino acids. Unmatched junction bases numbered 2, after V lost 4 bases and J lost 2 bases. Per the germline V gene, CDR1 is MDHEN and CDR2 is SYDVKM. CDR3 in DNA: TGTGCCAGCAGTTGGGACTATACCTACGAGCAGTACTTC. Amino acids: CASSWDYTYEQYF. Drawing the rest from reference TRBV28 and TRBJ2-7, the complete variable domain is DVKVTQSSRYLVKRTGEKVFLECVQDMDHENMFWYRQDPGLGLRLIYFSYDVKMKEKGDIPEGYSVSREKKERFSLILESASTNQTSMYLCASSWDYTYEQYFGPGTRLTVT.

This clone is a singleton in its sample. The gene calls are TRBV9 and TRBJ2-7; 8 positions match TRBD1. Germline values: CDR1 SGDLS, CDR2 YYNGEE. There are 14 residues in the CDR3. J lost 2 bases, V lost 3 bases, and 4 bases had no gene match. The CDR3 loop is CASSDGTGAYEQYF. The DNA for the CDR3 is TGTGCCAGCAGCGATGGGACAGGAGCCTACGAGCAGTACTTC. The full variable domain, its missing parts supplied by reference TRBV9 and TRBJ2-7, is DSGVTQTPKHLITATGQRVTLRCSPRSGDLSVYWYQQSLDQGLQFLIQYYNGEERAKGNILERFSAQQFPDLHSELNLSSLELGDSALYFCASSDGTGAYEQYFGPGTRLTVT.

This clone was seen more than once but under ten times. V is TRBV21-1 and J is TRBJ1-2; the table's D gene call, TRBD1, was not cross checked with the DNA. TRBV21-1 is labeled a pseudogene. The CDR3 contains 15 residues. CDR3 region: CASSKRLDRDHGYTF. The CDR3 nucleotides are TGTGCCAGCAGCAAAAGATTGGACAGGGACCATGGCTACACCTTC.

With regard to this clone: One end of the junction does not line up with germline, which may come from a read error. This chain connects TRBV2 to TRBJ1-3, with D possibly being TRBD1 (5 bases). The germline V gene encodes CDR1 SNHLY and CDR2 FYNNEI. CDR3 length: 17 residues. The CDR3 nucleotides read TGTGCCAGCAGTGAAGCAAATCAGGGCCACTCTGGAAACGCCATATATTTT. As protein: CASSEANQGHSGNAIYF.

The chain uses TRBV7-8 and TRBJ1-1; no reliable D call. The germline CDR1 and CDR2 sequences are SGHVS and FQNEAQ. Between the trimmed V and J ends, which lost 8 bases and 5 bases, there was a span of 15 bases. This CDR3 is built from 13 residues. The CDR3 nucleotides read TGTGCCAGCGGACTTTTAGAGAGGACTGAAGCTTTCTTT. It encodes CASGLLERTEAFF.

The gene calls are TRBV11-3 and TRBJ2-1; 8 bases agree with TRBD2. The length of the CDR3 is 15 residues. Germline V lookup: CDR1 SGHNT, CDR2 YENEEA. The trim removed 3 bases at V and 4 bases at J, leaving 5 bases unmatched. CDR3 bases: TGTGCCAGCAGCTTCAGAAGCGGGAGTTACAATGAGCAGTTCTTC. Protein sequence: CASSFRSGSYNEQFF.

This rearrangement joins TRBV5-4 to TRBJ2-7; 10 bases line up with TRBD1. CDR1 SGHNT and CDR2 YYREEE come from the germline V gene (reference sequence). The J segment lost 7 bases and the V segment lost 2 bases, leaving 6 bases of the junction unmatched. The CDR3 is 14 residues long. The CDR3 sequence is CASSFGQGGGEQYF. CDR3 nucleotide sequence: TGTGCCAGCAGCTTTGGACAGGGGGGAGGGGAGCAGTACTTC.

This chain's CDR3 is CASSLAEERNTGELFF. The CDR3, as DNA: TGTGCCAGCAGCTTAGCGGAGGAAAGGAACACCGGGGAGCTGTTTTTT. This chain joins TRBV7-9 and TRBJ2-2; D is perhaps TRBD2 (5 bases). V was clipped by 0 bases and J by 1 base, with 9 bases between them. Per germline, CDR1 SEHNR and CDR2 FQNEAQ (reference sequence). The CDR3 covers 16 residues.

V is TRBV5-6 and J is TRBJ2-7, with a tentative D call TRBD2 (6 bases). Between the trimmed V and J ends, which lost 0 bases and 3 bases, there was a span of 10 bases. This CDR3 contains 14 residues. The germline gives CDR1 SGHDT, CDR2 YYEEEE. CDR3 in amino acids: CASSLVTGDYEQYF. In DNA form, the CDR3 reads TGTGCCAGCAGCTTGGTTACGGGAGACTACGAGCAGTACTTC.

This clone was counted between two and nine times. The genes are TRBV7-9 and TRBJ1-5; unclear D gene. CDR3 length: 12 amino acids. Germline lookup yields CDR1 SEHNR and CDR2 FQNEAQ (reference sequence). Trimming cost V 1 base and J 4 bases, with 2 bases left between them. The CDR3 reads CASSLENQPQHF. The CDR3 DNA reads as TGTGCCAGCAGCTTAGAGAATCAGCCCCAGCATTTT.

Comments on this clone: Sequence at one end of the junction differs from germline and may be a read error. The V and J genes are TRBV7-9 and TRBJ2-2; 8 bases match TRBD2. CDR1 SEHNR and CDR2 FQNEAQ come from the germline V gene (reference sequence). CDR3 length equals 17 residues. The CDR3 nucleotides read TGTGCCAGCAGCTTAGCGCGGGGGGCGTGGAACGCCGGGGAGCTGTTTTTT. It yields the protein CASSLARGAWNAGELFF.

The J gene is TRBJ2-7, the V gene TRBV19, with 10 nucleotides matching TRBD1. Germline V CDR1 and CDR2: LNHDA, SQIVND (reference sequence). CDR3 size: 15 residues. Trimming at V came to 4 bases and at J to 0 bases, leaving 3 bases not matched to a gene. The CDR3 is CASSTGTGASYEQYF. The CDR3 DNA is TGTGCCAGTAGTACCGGGACAGGGGCCTCCTACGAGCAGTACTTC. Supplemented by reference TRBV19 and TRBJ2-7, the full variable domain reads DGGITQSPKYLFRKEGQNVTLSCEQNLNHDAMYWYRQDPGQGLRLIYYSQIVNDFQKGDIAEGYSVSREKKESFPLTVTSAQKNPTAFYLCASSTGTGASYEQYFGPGTRLTVT.

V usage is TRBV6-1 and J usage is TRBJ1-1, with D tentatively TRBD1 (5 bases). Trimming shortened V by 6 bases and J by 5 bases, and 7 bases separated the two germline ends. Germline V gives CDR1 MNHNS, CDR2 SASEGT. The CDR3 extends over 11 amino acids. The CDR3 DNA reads TGTGCCAGCAGGGGGGGTACTGAAGCTTTCTTT. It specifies CASRGGTEAFF.

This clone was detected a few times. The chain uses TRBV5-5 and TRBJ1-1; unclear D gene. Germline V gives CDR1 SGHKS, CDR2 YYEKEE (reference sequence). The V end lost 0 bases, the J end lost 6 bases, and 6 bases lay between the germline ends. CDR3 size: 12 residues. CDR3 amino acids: CASSLGYSEAFF. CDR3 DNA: TGTGCCAGCAGCTTGGGGTACTCTGAAGCTTTCTTT.

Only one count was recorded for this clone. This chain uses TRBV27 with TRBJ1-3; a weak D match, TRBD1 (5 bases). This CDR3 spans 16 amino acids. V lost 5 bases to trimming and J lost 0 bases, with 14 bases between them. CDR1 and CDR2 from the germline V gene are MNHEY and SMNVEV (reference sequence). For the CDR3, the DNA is TGTGCCAGCAGTATCGCAGGGCCCTCCTCTGGAAACACCATATATTTT. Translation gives CASSIAGPSSGNTIYF.

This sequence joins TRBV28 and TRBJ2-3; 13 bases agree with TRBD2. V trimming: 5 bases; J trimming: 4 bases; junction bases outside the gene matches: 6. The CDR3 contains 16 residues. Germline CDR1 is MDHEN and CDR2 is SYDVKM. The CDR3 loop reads CASSRLAGGPADTQYF. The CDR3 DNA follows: TGTGCCAGCAGTCGACTAGCGGGAGGCCCCGCAGATACGCAGTATTTT.

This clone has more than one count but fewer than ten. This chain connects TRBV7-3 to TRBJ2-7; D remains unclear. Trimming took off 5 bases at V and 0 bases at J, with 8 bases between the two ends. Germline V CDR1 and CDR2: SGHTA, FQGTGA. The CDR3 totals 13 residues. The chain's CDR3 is CASSEGPSYEQYF. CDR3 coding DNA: TGTGCCAGCAGCGAAGGGCCCTCCTACGAGCAGTACTTC. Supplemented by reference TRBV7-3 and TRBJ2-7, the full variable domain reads GAGVSQTPSNKVTEKGKYVELRCDPISGHTALYWYRQSLGQGPEFLIYFQGTGAADDSGLPNDRFFAVRPEGSVSTLKIQRTERGDSAVYLCASSEGPSYEQYFGPGTRLTVT.